A selection of T cell receptor beta chains follows, all from one sample in a study of PD-L1 blockade in urothelial cancer. The assay was immunoSEQ multiplex PCR, and TCRdb's table has in-frame clones only and misses some. The sample carries 55,000 to 80,000 clones, roughly 79% recorded once. The specimen comprised PBMCs, sampled around atezolizumab (anti-PD-L1) treatment. The receptor source for this set is a man between 70 and 80 years old with urothelial cancer. CDR3s include the opening cysteine and the closing phenylalanine or tryptophan. The D gene is left open where the match is weak. For some rows the clone size is stated as once, few or many, or as a class when expanded; others skip it.

d_gene | j_gene | abundance | v_gene | CDR3aa | CDR3nt
- | TRBJ1-2 | once | TRBV19 | CASSTPGRGQGGYTF | TGTGCCAGTAGTACTCCGGGCAGGGGCCAAGGGGGCTACACCTTC
- | TRBJ1-5 | - | TRBV6-5 | CASSSINSNQPQHF | TGTGCCAGCAGTTCTATTAATAGCAATCAGCCCCAGCATTTT
- | TRBJ2-7 | - | TRBV2 | CASSVAAYEQYF | TGTGCCAGCAGTGTGGCGGCCTACGAGCAGTACTTC
- | TRBJ2-2 | - | TRBV5-8 | CASSWREDGELFF | TGTGCCAGCAGCTGGAGGGAGGACGGGGAGCTGTTTTTT
- | TRBJ2-7 | once | TRBV6-1 | CASSDLFYEQYF | TGTGCCAGCAGTGATCTGTTTTACGAGCAGTACTTC
- | TRBJ2-7 | - | TRBV7-3 | CASSEGPGEPSEQYF | TGTGCCAGCAGCGAGGGGCCAGGGGAACCGTCCGAGCAGTACTTC
TRBD2 | TRBJ2-1 | - | TRBV2 | CASSELSGIVSEQFF | TGTGCCAGCAGTGAATTGAGCGGGATAGTTAGTGAGCAGTTCTTC
TRBD1 | TRBJ2-1 | - | TRBV27 | CASSAWDSYNEQFF | TGTGCCAGCAGTGCCTGGGACAGTTACAATGAGCAGTTCTTC
TRBD1 | TRBJ2-7 | - | TRBV5-8 | CASSATGGYEQYF | TGTGCCAGCAGCGCGACAGGGGGATACGAGCAGTACTTC
TRBD1 | TRBJ1-6 | - | TRBV5-1 | CASSLGGQGRSPLHF | TGCGCCAGCAGCTTGGGAGGACAGGGAAGGTCACCCCTCCACTTT
- | TRBJ2-7 | - | TRBV19 | CASSDLSQAPYEQYF | TGTGCCAGTAGTGACCTATCGCAGGCACCCTACGAGCAGTACTTC
TRBD1 | TRBJ2-2 | medium-sized | TRBV5-4 | CASSLYRGGELFF | TGTGCCAGCAGCTTATACAGGGGCGGGGAGCTGTTTTTT
TRBD1 | TRBJ2-7 | few | TRBV29-1 | CSVGDREYEQYF | TGCAGCGTCGGGGACAGGGAGTACGAGCAGTACTTC
TRBD1 | TRBJ2-6 | once | TRBV12-5 | CASGLRGQEDSGANVLTF | TGTGCTAGTGGTTTGAGGGGGCAAGAAGACTCTGGGGCCAACGTCCTGACTTTC
- | TRBJ2-2 | once | TRBV5-1 | CASSPTVTSGNTGELFF | TGCGCCAGCAGCCCCACCGTGACCAGCGGGAACACCGGGGAGCTGTTTTTT
- | TRBJ1-2 | - | TRBV19 | CASSPGSTNYGYTF | TGTGCCAGTAGTCCAGGGTCGACGAACTATGGCTACACCTTC
- | TRBJ2-2 | - | TRBV15 | CATSRAGSLAGELFF | TGTGCCACCAGCAGAGCTGGGAGTCTCGCCGGGGAGCTGTTTTTT
TRBD2 | TRBJ2-5 | - | TRBV11-3 | CASSPGTSGSETQYF | TGTGCCAGCAGCCCCGGGACTAGCGGGAGTGAGACCCAGTACTTC
- | TRBJ2-5 | - | TRBV13 | CASSAGTPKQETQYF | TGTGCCAGCAGCGCCGGGACTCCTAAACAAGAGACCCAGTACTTC
- | TRBJ1-5 | - | TRBV28 | CASSSTKGGVGQPQHF | TGTGCCAGCAGTTCGACTAAGGGAGGAGTTGGTCAGCCCCAGCATTTT
- | TRBJ2-3 | - | TRBV2 | CASSVSGVRTDTQYF | TGTGCCAGCAGTGTTTCAGGGGTCCGCACAGATACGCAGTATTTT
TRBD1 | TRBJ2-2 | - | TRBV7-6 | CASSPLTGRLFPNTGELFF | TGTGCCAGCAGCCCTCTGACAGGGCGACTTTTTCCGAACACCGGGGAGCTGTTTTTT
- | TRBJ2-7 | - | TRBV20-1 | CSAIYGDLQYF | TGCAGTGCTATTTACGGGGATCTTCAGTACTTC
- | TRBJ2-1 | - | TRBV5-4 | CASSLARGLGREQFF | TGTGCCAGCAGCTTGGCCCGAGGGTTAGGTCGTGAGCAGTTCTTC
- | TRBJ2-1 | - | TRBV6-1 | CASSLENEQFF | TGTGCCAGCAGTTTGGAGAATGAGCAGTTCTTC
- | TRBJ1-2 | - | TRBV6-6 | CASRTGLPGYTF | TGTGCCAGCAGAACAGGGCTGCCCGGCTACACCTTC
- | TRBJ1-1 | - | TRBV28 | CASRSPNTEAFF | TGTGCCAGCAGAAGCCCGAACACTGAAGCTTTCTTT
- | TRBJ2-1 | - | TRBV6-5 | CASSFSRAYNEQFF | TGTGCCAGCAGTTTTTCCAGGGCCTACAATGAGCAGTTCTTC
TRBD1 | TRBJ1-1 | - | TRBV6-6 | CASSWERTGHEAFF | TGTGCCAGCAGTTGGGAACGGACAGGGCATGAAGCTTTCTTT
TRBD2 | TRBJ2-3 | - | TRBV9 | CASSVGLAGSGSTDTQYF | TGTGCCAGCAGCGTAGGGCTAGCGGGGTCCGGTTCCACAGATACGCAGTATTTT
- | TRBJ2-2 | - | TRBV18 | CASSPVARVNTGELFF | TGTGCCAGCTCACCAGTGGCCAGGGTGAACACCGGGGAGCTGTTTTTT
- | TRBJ1-2 | - | TRBV5-1 | CASSSNPGESYGYTF | TGCGCCAGCAGCTCGAACCCAGGGGAGAGCTATGGCTACACCTTC
- | TRBJ2-1 | - | TRBV11-3 | CASSRDSPGEQFF | TGTGCCAGCAGCCGAGACTCCCCCGGTGAGCAGTTCTTC
TRBD2 | TRBJ2-7 | - | TRBV6-4 | CASSDTGLARSYEQYF | TGTGCCAGCAGTGACACGGGACTAGCGCGCTCCTACGAGCAGTACTTC
- | TRBJ2-5 | - | TRBV28 | CASRNPIGETQYF | TGTGCCAGCAGGAACCCTATCGGGGAGACCCAGTACTTC
- | TRBJ2-2 | - | TRBV27 | CASRQTTTNTGELFF | TGTGCCAGCAGACAGACGACTACGAACACCGGGGAGCTGTTTTTT
- | TRBJ2-3 | - | TRBV11-2 | CASNNNAADTQYF | TGTGCCAGCAACAACAATGCGGCAGATACGCAGTATTTT
- | TRBJ2-7 | - | TRBV5-1 | CASSFGGLVSYEQYF | TGCGCCAGCAGCTTTGGCGGGCTAGTCTCCTACGAGCAGTACTTC
TRBD2 | TRBJ2-1 | few | TRBV15 | CATSSIMREGLYNEQFF | TGTGCCACCAGCAGTATAATGCGGGAGGGCCTATACAATGAGCAGTTCTTC
- | TRBJ2-1 | - | TRBV6-5 | CASSPTWNEQFF | TGTGCCAGCAGCCCTACTTGGAATGAGCAGTTCTTC
TRBD1 | TRBJ2-7 | - | TRBV18 | CASSGTAKVEQYF | TGTGCCAGCTCAGGGACAGCGAAAGTCGAGCAGTACTTC
- | TRBJ2-7 | few | TRBV28 | CASRSAGLGYEQYF | TGTGCCAGCAGATCCGCGGGACTCGGCTACGAGCAGTACTTC
- | TRBJ2-7 | - | TRBV20-1 | CSASRGYEQYF | TGCAGTGCTAGTCGCGGATACGAGCAGTACTTC
TRBD1 | TRBJ2-5 | - | TRBV19 | CASSIQGAQETQYF | TGTGCCAGTAGTATTCAGGGGGCACAAGAGACCCAGTACTTC
- | TRBJ1-2 | - | TRBV6-1 | CATPRDIAGYGYTF | TGTGCCACCCCAAGGGACATCGCGGGCTATGGCTACACCTTC